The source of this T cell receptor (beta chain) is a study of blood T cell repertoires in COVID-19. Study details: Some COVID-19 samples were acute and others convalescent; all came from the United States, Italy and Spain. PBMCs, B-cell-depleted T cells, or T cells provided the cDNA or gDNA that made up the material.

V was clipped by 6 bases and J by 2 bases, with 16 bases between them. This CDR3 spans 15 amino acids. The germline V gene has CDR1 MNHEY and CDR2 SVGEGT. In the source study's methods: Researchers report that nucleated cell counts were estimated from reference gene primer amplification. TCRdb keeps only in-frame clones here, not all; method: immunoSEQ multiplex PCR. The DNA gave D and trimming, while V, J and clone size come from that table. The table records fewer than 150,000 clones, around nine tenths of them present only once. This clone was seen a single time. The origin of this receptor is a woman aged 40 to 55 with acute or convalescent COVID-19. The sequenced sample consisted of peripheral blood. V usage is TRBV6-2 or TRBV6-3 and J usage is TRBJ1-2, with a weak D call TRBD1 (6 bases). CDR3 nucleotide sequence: TGTGCCAGCAGCTCACCTCGCACAGGGAACTATGGCTACACCTTC. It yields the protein CASSSPRTGNYGYTF.